The rows below give T cell receptor beta chains drawn from one sample of a study of identifying expanded T cells in peripheral blood. Clones were sequenced by immunoSEQ multiplex PCR, and TCRdb holds only the in-frame ones, with some missing. The sample carries roughly 86,000 clones, about 88% recorded once. What was sequenced was blood. The source is a person aged 18-70 years in good health. CDR3s include the opening cysteine and the closing phenylalanine or tryptophan. The order of the fields is J gene, clone size, D gene, V gene, CDR3 DNA, CDR3 protein. D genes are given only for firm matches. Clone size is given for some rows only: seen once, a few or many times, or a class if the clone is expanded.

>TRBJ2-7|.|.|TRBV5-4
TGTGCCAGCAGCTTGGGTGTTACCAACTCCTACGAGCAGTACTTC
CASSLGVTNSYEQYF
>TRBJ2-5|once|.|TRBV6-5
TGTGCCAGCAGTTACTCCGGCAGGGAAGAGACCCAGTACTTC
CASSYSGREETQYF
>TRBJ1-3|.|.|TRBV5-6
TGTGCCAGCAGCTCCCCGGATTCGGGAAACACCATATATTTT
CASSSPDSGNTIYF
>TRBJ2-1|.|TRBD2|TRBV9
TGTGCCAGCAGCGTAGAGACTAGCGGGGGAAATGAGCAGTTCTTC
CASSVETSGGNEQFF
>TRBJ1-1|.|TRBD1|TRBV5-4
TGTGCCAGCAGCTTGGGGGGACAGGGGGCTGTTGAAGTTTTCTTT
CASSLGGQGAVEVFF
>TRBJ1-1|.|TRBD1|TRBV6-5
TGTGCCAGCAGGTTTAGGGACAGAAACACTGAAGCTTTCTTT
CASRFRDRNTEAFF
>TRBJ2-7|few|.|TRBV4-1
TGCGCCAGCAGCAGGGAAACGGGGTCGTACGAGCAGTACTTC
CASSRETGSYEQYF
>TRBJ1-2|.|.|TRBV7-9
TGTGCCAGCAGCTTAAGACAGGATAGTGGCTACACCTTC
CASSLRQDSGYTF
>TRBJ2-7|.|.|TRBV10-1
TGCGCCAGCAACGGGACTGGGCCCTACGAGCAGTACTTC
CASNGTGPYEQYF
>TRBJ1-2|.|TRBD1|TRBV7-9
TGTGCCAGCAGCCCACCTGACAGGGGGCCTGGGTCTAGTGGCTACACCTTC
CASSPPDRGPGSSGYTF
>TRBJ2-7|.|.|TRBV6-1
TGTGCCATCCGATGGGGACGACAGACCTACGAGCAGTACTTC
CAIRWGRQTYEQYF
>TRBJ1-5|.|.|TRBV2
TGTGCCAGCAGTGTAACGGGGAGCAATCAGCCCCAGCATTTT
CASSVTGSNQPQHF
>TRBJ1-1|.|.|TRBV6-6
TGTGCCAGCAAAAACCACCGGGAAAGTGAAGCTTTCTTT
CASKNHRESEAFF
>TRBJ1-2|once|TRBD1|TRBV5-1
TGCGCCAGCAGCTTGGGGGACAGGGGTGACTATGGCTACACCTTC
CASSLGDRGDYGYTF
>TRBJ2-3|.|.|TRBV30
TGTGCCTGGAGTCCACTAGGTTCCTACACAGATACGCAGTATTTT
CAWSPLGSYTDTQYF
>TRBJ1-1|.|.|TRBV5-6
TGTGCCAGCAGCTTGGGTAGGCCTCTCGCTGAAGCTTTCTTT
CASSLGRPLAEAFF
>TRBJ2-7|.|TRBD1|TRBV18
TGTGCCAGCTCACCACGTCTGAGACAGGGTGCAGACGAGCAGTACTTC
CASSPRLRQGADEQYF
>TRBJ2-5|.|.|TRBV7-2
TGTGCCAGCAGCTTAGCGGGGCCCGGGGAGACCCAGTACTTC
CASSLAGPGETQYF
>TRBJ1-2|.|TRBD1|TRBV29-1
TGCAGCGTCGGCGACAGGGTGTTTCTGGCTAACTATGGCTACACCTTC
CSVGDRVFLANYGYTF
>TRBJ1-2|.|.|TRBV19
TGTGCCAGTAAGTGGACTGAGCTTTTCGGCTACACCTTC
CASKWTELFGYTF
>TRBJ1-2|.|TRBD1|TRBV19
TGTGCCAGTGGAAGATCAGGGGGGATCTACTATGGCTACACCTTC
CASGRSGGIYYGYTF
>TRBJ2-5|.|.|TRBV11-3
TGTGCCAGCAGCTTAGTAGTATCCGAGGGCCAGTACTTC
CASSLVVSEGQYF
>TRBJ2-2|.|TRBD1|TRBV7-9
TGTGCCAGCAGCCCGGGGACAGGAAACACCGGGGAGCTGTTTTTT
CASSPGTGNTGELFF
>TRBJ1-1|once|.|TRBV5-6
TGTGCCAGCAGCGCTACATCGAACACTGAAGCTTTCTTT
CASSATSNTEAFF
>TRBJ2-1|.|.|TRBV5-6
TGTGCCAGCAGCTTAGGTTTAGGGGGTATGATGGGGAATGAGCAGTTCTTC
CASSLGLGGMMGNEQFF
>TRBJ2-1|.|.|TRBV7-2
TGTGCCAGCAGCCCTAGCTCCTACAATGAGCAGTTCTTC
CASSPSSYNEQFF
>TRBJ1-4|.|TRBD1|TRBV19
TGTGCCAGTAGTATGGGACAGGCAACTAATGAAAAACTGTTTTTT
CASSMGQATNEKLFF
>TRBJ1-2|.|TRBD1|TRBV9
TGTGCCAGCAGCGTAGACAAGACAGGGAGGTTAGACTATGGCTACACCTTC
CASSVDKTGRLDYGYTF
>TRBJ1-1|few|.|TRBV2
TGTGCCAGCAGTGACGGGCAGGGATGGACTGAAGCTTTCTTT
CASSDGQGWTEAFF
>TRBJ2-6|.|.|TRBV7-2
TGTGCCAGCAGCTTAGGTGGCACTGGGGCCAACGTCCTGACTTTC
CASSLGGTGANVLTF
>TRBJ2-7|.|.|TRBV5-1
TGCGCCAGCAGCTTGTTCCCCGGGGAGAACGAGCAGTACTTC
CASSLFPGENEQYF
>TRBJ2-7|.|TRBD1|TRBV5-5
TGTGCCAGCAGCTCACAGCCGGGACAGAACTACGAGCAGTACTTC
CASSSQPGQNYEQYF
>TRBJ2-2|.|TRBD1|TRBV11-3
TGTGCCAGCAGCCCGGGACAGGGGGACACCGGGGAGCTGTTTTTT
CASSPGQGDTGELFF
>TRBJ2-1|once|.|TRBV5-1
TGCGCCACCCAGCCATCGCCTTGGGAATCGATTTACAATGAGCAGTTCTTC
CATQPSPWESIYNEQFF
>TRBJ1-1|.|.|TRBV7-2
TGTGCCAGCAGCTCCCATGGACGGCGGGGGATAAACACTGAAGCTTTCTTT
CASSSHGRRGINTEAFF
>TRBJ1-1|.|TRBD1|TRBV9
TGTGCCAGCAGCGTACGGGACAGGAACACTGAAGCTTTCTTT
CASSVRDRNTEAFF
>TRBJ2-1|.|.|TRBV6-1
TGTGCCAGCAGTGAGAGGTACAATGAGCAGTTCTTC
CASSERYNEQFF
>TRBJ1-1|once|.|TRBV14
TGTGCCAGCGGCCCTCCGCAGGGGCGATTTGAAGTGGGGACTGAAGCTTTCTTT
CASGPPQGRFEVGTEAFF
>TRBJ2-1|.|TRBD1|TRBV27
TGTGCCAGCACGATGACAGGGATCTACAATGAGCAGTTCTTC
CASTMTGIYNEQFF
>TRBJ1-1|.|.|TRBV7-2
TGTGCCAGCAGCTCCGGGCCGTTAGAAGCTTTCTTT
CASSSGPLEAFF
>TRBJ1-4|.|.|TRBV4-3
TGCGCCAGCAGCCAAGGCCCTGTCCAGAATGAAAAACTGTTTTTT
CASSQGPVQNEKLFF
>TRBJ2-7|.|.|TRBV7-9
TGTGCCAGCAGCTCAGGGGGGATGGCGGGATACGAGCAGTACTTC
CASSSGGMAGYEQYF
>TRBJ1-5|few|.|TRBV27
TGTGCCAGCAGCCCCAATGACAGAAATCAGCCCCAGCATTTT
CASSPNDRNQPQHF
>TRBJ2-7|.|TRBD2|TRBV19
TGTGCCAGTACCTGGTCGGGGGGAACCGAGCAGTACTTC
CASTWSGGTEQYF
>TRBJ1-3|.|TRBD1|TRBV19
TGTGCCAGTAGACGGACAGGGGGGTCTGGAAACACCATATATTTT
CASRRTGGSGNTIYF
>TRBJ2-3|.|TRBD1|TRBV30
TGTGCCTGGCGAGACAGGGGGCTCACAGATACGCAGTATTTT
CAWRDRGLTDTQYF
>TRBJ1-6|.|.|TRBV6-6
TGTGCCAGCAGCTTCGGGCGAGATTCACCCCTCCACTTT
CASSFGRDSPLHF
>TRBJ1-1|.|TRBD1|TRBV6-5
TGTGCCAGCAGTTCGTCCGGGACAGGGGGCGGGGAAGCTTTCTTT
CASSSSGTGGGEAFF
>TRBJ2-3|.|TRBD2|TRBV10-1
TGCGCCAGCAGTGTTGGGACTAGCGTGGGAGATACGCAGTATTTT
CASSVGTSVGDTQYF
>TRBJ2-1|.|TRBD1|TRBV5-1
TGCGCCAGCAGCTTGGAACAGGGGGCCCACAATGAGCAGTTCTTC
CASSLEQGAHNEQFF
>TRBJ1-1|.|.|TRBV6-4
TGTGCCAGCAGTGTCCGATGGGGGCCCGAAGCTTTCTTT
CASSVRWGPEAFF
>TRBJ2-2|.|TRBD2|TRBV5-1
TGCGCCAGCAGCCCCGGGACTAGCGGGCGAAACACCGGGGAGCTGTTTTTT
CASSPGTSGRNTGELFF
>TRBJ1-2|.|TRBD1|TRBV5-7
TGTGCCAGCAGCCCGAACGACAGGGTATATGGCTACACCTTC
CASSPNDRVYGYTF